Given below is one T cell receptor (beta chain) in context. Its antigen is as yet unknown. The data stem from a study of long-term antiretroviral therapy in people with HIV. Points from the study as a whole: Post-ART, diversity grew, though it stayed under transplant donor control levels.

immunoSEQ v3.0 was run at survey level. The table came from immunoSEQ multiplex PCR; TCRdb's copy has only in-frame clones and leaves some out. The sample contains 23,000 or so clones, approximately 80% of which appear only once. V lost 4 bases and J 3 bases, leaving 11 bases between the germline ends. Germline lookup yields CDR1 WSHSY and CDR2 SAAADI. This CDR3 contains 14 residues. The sequence was collected from a man in his fifties or sixties with HIV. This chain joins TRBV10-2 and TRBJ2-3; no reliable D call. Sequences were derived from unsorted PBMCs, sampled 0.3 years after starting antiretroviral therapy. The CDR3 DNA reads as TGCGCCAGCAGTGGGGTTATGGGAACAGATACGCAGTATTTT. Translating it yields CASSGVMGTDTQYF.